The 20 T cell receptor beta chains in this list originate from one sample, sequenced in a study of beta chain features in type 1 diabetes. Expressed TCRB transcripts were sequenced because the isolated RNA had all been reverse transcribed beforehand. The data were produced by immunoSEQ multiplex PCR, yet TCRdb's version contains in-frame clones alone and is incomplete. The sample shows roughly 170,000 clones, around an eighth of them seen only once. Sequenced sample: central memory CD4+ T cells from blood. These TCRs come from a woman under 30 in good health.

This rearrangement joins TRBV7-2 to TRBJ2-3, with TRBD1 as a possible D gene (6 bases). The germline V gene has CDR1 SGHTA and CDR2 FQGNSA. With 5 bases removed from V and 6 bases from J, the gap between germline ends came to 12 bases. The CDR3 loop spans 13 amino acids. Here the CDR3 DNA reads TGTGCCAGCAGCCCCAGGGGACCCGATACGCAGTATTTT. Translating gives CASSPRGPDTQYF.

The chain couples TRBV27 to TRBJ2-1; no clear D. Trimming shortened V by 5 bases and J by 4 bases, and 18 bases separated the two germline ends. Germline V lookup: CDR1 MNHEY, CDR2 SMNVEV (reference sequence). The length of the CDR3 is 16 residues. The chain's CDR3 is CASSPQRQPRYNEQFF. CDR3 DNA sequence: TGTGCCAGCAGTCCCCAGCGCCAGCCACGTTACAATGAGCAGTTCTTC.

This chain connects TRBV5-1 to TRBJ2-5, with a tentative D call TRBD2 (6 bases). The V gene's germline CDR1 is SGHRS and CDR2 YFSETQ. Trimming removed 4 bases from V and 0 bases from J, with 16 bases in between. The CDR3 runs 16 residues. The CDR3 is CASSTRPGDNQETQYF. DNA of the CDR3: TGCGCCAGCAGCACCCGTCCGGGAGACAACCAAGAGACCCAGTACTTC.

The chain has TRBV18 and TRBJ2-7; TRBD1 agrees at 9 bases. The CDR3 totals 15 residues. V trimming: 3 bases; J trimming: 5 bases; junction bases outside the gene matches: 8. The germline CDR1 and CDR2 sequences are KGHSH and LQKENI. This chain's CDR3 is CASSPPGQGKHEQYF. CDR3 sequence (DNA): TGTGCCAGCTCACCCCCGGGACAGGGCAAGCACGAGCAGTACTTC.

J is TRBJ2-1 and V is TRBV6-5; no clear D. Germline V lookup: CDR1 MNHEY, CDR2 SVGAGI. This CDR3 spans 14 amino acids. V gave up 2 bases and J gave up 6 bases, with 11 bases separating them. The CDR3 spells CASSYGALGNEQFF. CDR3 bases: TGTGCCAGCAGTTACGGAGCCTTGGGCAATGAGCAGTTCTTC.

This clone has more than one count but fewer than ten. The V call is TRBV25-1, the J call TRBJ2-1; 9 nucleotides align to TRBD2. The CDR3 extends over 18 amino acids. Germline loops: CDR1 MGHDK, CDR2 SYGVNS. V gave up 4 bases and J gave up 7 bases; unmatched junction bases: 17. The CDR3 nucleotides are TGTGCCAGCAGTGTACACTCCGGGGGCGGGAGGGCGGCTAATGAGCAGTTCTTC. This encodes CASSVHSGGGRAANEQFF.

The chain is built from TRBV5-1 and TRBJ1-1, with D possibly matching TRBD1 (6 bases). This CDR3 is built from 14 residues. Germline V gene sequence: CDR1 SGHRS, CDR2 YFSETQ. V was cut by 9 bases and J by 0 bases, with 15 bases left in between. In nucleotides, the CDR3 is TGCGCCACGTCGACAGGCTCCATGAACACTGAAGCTTTCTTT. Its protein product is CATSTGSMNTEAFF.

This clone showed up just a few times. The V and J genes are TRBV7-8 and TRBJ1-5, with D possibly being TRBD1 (5 bases). The CDR3 is made up of 14 amino acids. Germline loops: CDR1 SGHVS, CDR2 FQNEAQ. Between the trimmed V and J ends, which lost 1 base and 7 bases, there was a span of 11 bases. The CDR3 reads CASSLGRGGQPQHF. The CDR3 region has the DNA TGTGCCAGCAGCTTAGGTAGGGGAGGACAGCCCCAGCATTTT.

V usage is TRBV9 and J usage is TRBJ1-5, with D tentatively TRBD1 (5 bases). The germline V gene has CDR1 SGDLS and CDR2 YYNGEE. The CDR3 sequence is 14 residues long. Trimming removed 3 bases from V and 7 bases from J, with 14 bases in between. The CDR3 loop is CASSASTGGQPQHF. The CDR3 DNA sequence: TGTGCCAGCAGCGCCAGTACAGGTGGGCAGCCCCAGCATTTT.

A few counts support this clone. The J gene is TRBJ2-2, the V gene TRBV30; 7 bases fit TRBD1. CDR3 size: 16 residues. CDR1 is GTSNPN, CDR2 SVGIG, per germline (reference sequence). V shed 0 bases and J 7 bases; nucleotides not matched to a gene: 11. This CDR3 reads CAWSVEGARFGGELFF. Here the CDR3 DNA reads TGTGCCTGGAGTGTAGAGGGGGCGCGGTTTGGCGGGGAGCTGTTTTTT.

This sequence joins TRBV5-5 and TRBJ2-7; D may be TRBD1 (5 bases). CDR1 and CDR2 (germline): SGHKS, YYEKEE (reference sequence). The CDR3 runs to 15 residues. V was trimmed by 0 bases and J by 0 bases, leaving 10 bases between them. CDR3 DNA: TGTGCCAGCAGCTTGGGACAGACGAGCTCCTACGAGCAGTACTTC. Its protein is CASSLGQTSSYEQYF.

The chain combines TRBV19 with TRBJ2-6; D may be TRBD1 (6 bases). V lost 1 base to trimming and J lost 0 bases, with 16 bases between them. Germline V lookup: CDR1 LNHDA, CDR2 SQIVND (reference sequence). The CDR3 spans 19 residues. The CDR3 DNA reads TGTGCCAGTAGTATAGCATTGACAGGACCTACCTCTGGGGCCAACGTCCTGACTTTC. It specifies CASSIALTGPTSGANVLTF. The full variable domain, its missing parts supplied by reference TRBV19 and TRBJ2-6, is DGGITQSPKYLFRKEGQNVTLSCEQNLNHDAMYWYRQDPGQGLRLIYYSQIVNDFQKGDIAEGYSVSREKKESFPLTVTSAQKNPTAFYLCASSIALTGPTSGANVLTFGAGSRLTVL.

The chain combines TRBV19 with TRBJ1-1; D not certain. V lost 9 bases, J lost 1 base, and 9 bases lay in between. The CDR3 is made up of 12 amino acids. CDR1 LNHDA and CDR2 SQIVND come from the germline V gene (reference sequence). CDR3 amino acids: CASTHRNTEAFF. The DNA of the CDR3 is TGTGCCAGCACACATCGGAACACTGAAGCTTTCTTT. The full variable domain, rest sourced from reference TRBV19 and TRBJ1-1, is DGGITQSPKYLFRKEGQNVTLSCEQNLNHDAMYWYRQDPGQGLRLIYYSQIVNDFQKGDIAEGYSVSREKKESFPLTVTSAQKNPTAFYLCASTHRNTEAFFGQGTRLTVV.

The chain links TRBV19 to TRBJ1-2; D unclear. CDR1 is LNHDA and CDR2 is SQIVND in the germline V gene (reference sequence). The CDR3 is 13 residues long. V was clipped by 4 bases and J by 5 bases, with 11 bases between them. CDR3 protein: CASSSGLGYGYTF. The CDR3 nucleotides read TGTGCCAGTAGTAGCGGACTCGGGTATGGCTACACCTTC.

This clone was seen a handful of times. The chain couples TRBV9 to TRBJ2-7; perhaps TRBD1 as D (6 bases). Germline V lookup: CDR1 SGDLS, CDR2 YYNGEE. Trimming left V 4 bases short and J 3 bases short, with 17 bases between. This CDR3 region has 15 residues. The CDR3: CASSLRDTYNYEQYF. CDR3 sequence (DNA): TGTGCCAGCAGCCTTCGGGACACCTACAACTACGAGCAGTACTTC.

There are many counts of this clone. This sequence joins TRBV6-5 and TRBJ1-2, with a weak D call TRBD1 (6 bases). Per the germline V gene, CDR1 is MNHEY and CDR2 is SVGAGI. With 6 bases removed from V and 5 bases from J, the gap between germline ends came to 16 bases. The CDR3 runs to 14 residues. This CDR3 reads CASSSGTPPYGYTF. The CDR3 region has the DNA TGTGCCAGCAGCTCCGGGACACCACCGTATGGCTACACCTTC.

The table lists this clone with many counts. The chain carries TRBV19 and TRBJ2-5; TRBD1 matches at 7 bases. The CDR3 is 15 residues long. In germline, CDR1 is LNHDA, CDR2 SQIVND (reference sequence). V trimming: 5 bases; J trimming: 5 bases; junction bases outside the gene matches: 11. Here the CDR3 DNA reads TGTGCCAGTAGTCCCACACCGGGACAGTCGGAGACCCAGTACTTC. Translated, it gives CASSPTPGQSETQYF. The variable domain in full, with the rest retrieved from reference TRBV19 and TRBJ2-5, is DGGITQSPKYLFRKEGQNVTLSCEQNLNHDAMYWYRQDPGQGLRLIYYSQIVNDFQKGDIAEGYSVSREKKESFPLTVTSAQKNPTAFYLCASSPTPGQSETQYFGPGTRLLVL.

This clone was counted only a few times. The chain combines TRBV5-1 with TRBJ2-1, with D maybe TRBD2 (5 bases). Looked up from germline, CDR1 is SGHRS and CDR2 is YFSETQ. The CDR3 has 17 residues. The germline V and J ends were trimmed by 4 bases and 0 bases, with 17 bases remaining between them. The CDR3 nucleotides are TGCGCCAGCAGCCCAGGATGGCTAGCAGGCTCCTACAATGAGCAGTTCTTC. Protein sequence: CASSPGWLAGSYNEQFF.

The chain carries TRBV28 and TRBJ2-3; 7 nucleotides match TRBD2. Unmatched junction bases numbered 4, after V lost 10 bases and J lost 6 bases. This CDR3 contains 11 residues. Per germline, CDR1 MDHEN and CDR2 SYDVKM. The DNA of the CDR3 is TGTGCCACCGCGACTAGCGATACGCAGTATTTT. This translates into CATATSDTQYF.

This clone showed up just a few times. The V call is TRBV2, the J call TRBJ1-1; perhaps TRBD1 as D (6 bases). The V gene's germline CDR1 is SNHLY and CDR2 FYNNEI. CDR3 length: 14 amino acids. V shed 6 bases and J shed 6 bases, with 17 bases lying between them. CDR3 amino acids: CASRDQGILAEAFF. CDR3 nucleotide sequence: TGTGCCAGCAGAGACCAGGGGATTTTAGCTGAAGCTTTCTTT.